This section outlines one TCR beta chain sequence together with its context. Its antigen remains unidentified. This CDR3 has 15 amino acids. Germline V gene data show CDR1 as DFQATT and CDR2 as SNEGSKA (reference sequence). V dropped 3 bases and J dropped 2 bases, with 17 bases sitting between them. The authors extracted at least 5 micrograms of total RNA per sample. Primers used in a second PCR of roughly 6 to 11 cycles were a sample-barcoded 5' primer and a J-beta primer mix. TCRdb used MiXCR to reprocess the 5' RACE reads, holding one entry per CDR3 protein. The profile shows around 1.5 million distinct CDR3 sequences, 55% to 75% of them singletons. These data originate in a study of blood T cells in healthy people across ages. Regarding the study as a whole: Considered underestimates were the diversity estimates obtained from one million T cells. Relative to aged donors, long-lived donors carried more naive CD4+ cells and displayed higher diversity. Per million T cells, TCR beta diversity dropped roughly linearly as age increased.

J is TRBJ2-7 and V is TRBV20-1, with no clear D. The sample consisted of blood. This clonotype was obtained from a man younger than 35 in good health. CDR3 nucleotides: TGCAGTGCTAGGGTATCCCTAGGCCCTACCTACGAGCAGTACTTC. Translation gives CSARVSLGPTYEQYF.